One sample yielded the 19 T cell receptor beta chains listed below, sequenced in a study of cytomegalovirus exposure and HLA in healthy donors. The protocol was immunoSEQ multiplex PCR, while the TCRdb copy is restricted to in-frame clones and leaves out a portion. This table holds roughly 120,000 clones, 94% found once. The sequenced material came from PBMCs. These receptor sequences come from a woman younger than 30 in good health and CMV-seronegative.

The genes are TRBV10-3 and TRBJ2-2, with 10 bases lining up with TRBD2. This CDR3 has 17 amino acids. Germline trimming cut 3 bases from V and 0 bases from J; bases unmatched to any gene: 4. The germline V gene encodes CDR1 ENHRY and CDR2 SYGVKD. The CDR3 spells CAISERTSGTNTGELFF. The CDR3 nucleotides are TGTGCCATCAGTGAACGGACTAGCGGAACGAACACCGGGGAGCTGTTTTTT.

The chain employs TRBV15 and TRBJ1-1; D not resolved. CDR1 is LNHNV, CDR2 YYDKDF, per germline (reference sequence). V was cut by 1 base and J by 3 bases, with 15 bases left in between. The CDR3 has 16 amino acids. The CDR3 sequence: CATSRVPGNYDTEAFF. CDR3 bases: TGTGCCACCAGCAGAGTTCCCGGGAACTATGACACTGAAGCTTTCTTT.

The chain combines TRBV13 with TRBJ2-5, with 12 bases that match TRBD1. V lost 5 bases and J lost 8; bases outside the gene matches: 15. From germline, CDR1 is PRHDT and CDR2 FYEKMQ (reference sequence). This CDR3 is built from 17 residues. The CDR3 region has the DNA TGTGCCAGCAGCGCGTCCGGGACAGGGGGCCCTTCGGTAACCCAGTACTTC. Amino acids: CASSASGTGGPSVTQYF.

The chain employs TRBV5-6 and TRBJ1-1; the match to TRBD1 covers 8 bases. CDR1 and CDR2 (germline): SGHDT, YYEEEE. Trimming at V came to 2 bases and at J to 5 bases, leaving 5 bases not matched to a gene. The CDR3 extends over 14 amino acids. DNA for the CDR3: TGTGCCAGCAGCTTCCCAGGGGGCGGTACTGAAGCTTTCTTT. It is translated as CASSFPGGGTEAFF.

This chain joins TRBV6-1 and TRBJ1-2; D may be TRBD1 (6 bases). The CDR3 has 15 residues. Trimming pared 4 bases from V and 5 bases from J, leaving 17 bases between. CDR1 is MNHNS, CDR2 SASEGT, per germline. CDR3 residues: CASSALGGRMYGYTF. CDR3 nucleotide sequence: TGTGCCAGCAGTGCCCTAGGGGGAAGAATGTATGGCTACACCTTC.

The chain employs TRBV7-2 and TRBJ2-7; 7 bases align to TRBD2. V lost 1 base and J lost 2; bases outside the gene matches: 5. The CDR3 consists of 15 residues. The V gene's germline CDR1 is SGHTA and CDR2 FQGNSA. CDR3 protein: CASSLVPSGTYEQYF. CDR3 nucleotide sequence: TGTGCCAGCAGCTTAGTTCCTAGCGGAACCTACGAGCAGTACTTC.

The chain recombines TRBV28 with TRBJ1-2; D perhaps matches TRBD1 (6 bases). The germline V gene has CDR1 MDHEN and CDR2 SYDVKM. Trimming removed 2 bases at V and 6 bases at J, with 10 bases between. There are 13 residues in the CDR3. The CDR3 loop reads CASSLIGGDGYTF. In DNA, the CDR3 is TGTGCCAGCAGTTTAATTGGGGGCGATGGCTACACCTTC.

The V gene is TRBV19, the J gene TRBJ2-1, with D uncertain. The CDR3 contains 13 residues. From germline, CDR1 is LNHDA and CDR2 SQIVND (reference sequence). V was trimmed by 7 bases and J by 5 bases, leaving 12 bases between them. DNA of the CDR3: TGTGCCAGTATGGGCAGCACAGACAATGAGCAGTTCTTC. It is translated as CASMGSTDNEQFF.

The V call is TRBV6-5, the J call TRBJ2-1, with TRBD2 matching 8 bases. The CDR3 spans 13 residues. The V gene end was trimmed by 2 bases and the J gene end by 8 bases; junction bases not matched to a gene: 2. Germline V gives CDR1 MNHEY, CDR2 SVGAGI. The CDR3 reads CASSYGLAYEQFF. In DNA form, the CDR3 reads TGTGCCAGCAGTTACGGACTAGCTTATGAGCAGTTCTTC.

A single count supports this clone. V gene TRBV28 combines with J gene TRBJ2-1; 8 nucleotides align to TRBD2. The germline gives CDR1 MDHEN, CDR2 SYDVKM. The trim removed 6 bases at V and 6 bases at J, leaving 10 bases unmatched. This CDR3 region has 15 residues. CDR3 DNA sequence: TGTGCCAGCAGACCGATAGCGGGAATCGTCAATGAGCAGTTCTTC. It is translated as CASRPIAGIVNEQFF.

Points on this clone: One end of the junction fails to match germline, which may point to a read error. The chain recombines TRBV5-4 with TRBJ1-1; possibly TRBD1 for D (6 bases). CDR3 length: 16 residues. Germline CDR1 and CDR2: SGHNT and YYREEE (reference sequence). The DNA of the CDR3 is TGTGCCAGCAGCTTGGGGGGAAATAATGGACAGCCCGGGGCTTCTTTT. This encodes CASSLGGNNGQPGASF.

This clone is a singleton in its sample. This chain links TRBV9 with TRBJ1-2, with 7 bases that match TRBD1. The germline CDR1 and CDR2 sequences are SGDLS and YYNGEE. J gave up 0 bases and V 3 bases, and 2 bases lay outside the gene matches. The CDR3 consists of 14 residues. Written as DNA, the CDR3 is TGTGCCAGCAGCGCGGGACAGTCTAACTATGGCTACACCTTC. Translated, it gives CASSAGQSNYGYTF.

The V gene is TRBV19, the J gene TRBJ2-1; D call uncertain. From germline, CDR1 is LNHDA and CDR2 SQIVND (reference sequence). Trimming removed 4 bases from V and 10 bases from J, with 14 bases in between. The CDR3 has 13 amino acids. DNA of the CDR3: TGTGCCAGTAGTACTCTATCGGGTTCGGAGCAGTTCTTC. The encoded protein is CASSTLSGSEQFF.

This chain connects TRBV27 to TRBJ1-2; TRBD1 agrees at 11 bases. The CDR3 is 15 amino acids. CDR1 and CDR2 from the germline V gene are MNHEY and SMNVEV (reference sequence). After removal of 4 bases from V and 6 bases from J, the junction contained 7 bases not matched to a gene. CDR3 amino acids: CASSSGRTGGNGYTF. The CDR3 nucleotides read TGTGCCAGCAGTTCCGGAAGGACAGGGGGCAATGGCTACACCTTC.

The chain's CDR3 is CAWSGRLAGAYEQYF. In DNA, the CDR3 is TGTGCCTGGAGTGGGCGACTAGCGGGAGCCTACGAGCAGTACTTC. The chain uses TRBV30 and TRBJ2-7, with TRBD2 identical over 12 bases. V trimming: 1 base; J trimming: 2 bases; junction bases outside the gene matches: 3. Germline CDR1 GTSNPN, CDR2 SVGIG (reference sequence). This CDR3 is 15 amino acids long. The whole variable domain, remainder taken from reference TRBV30 and TRBJ2-7, is SQTIHQWPATLVQPVGSPLSLECTVEGTSNPNLYWYRQAAGRGLQLLFYSVGIGQISSEVPQNLSASRPQDRQFILSSKKLLLSDSGFYLCAWSGRLAGAYEQYFGPGTRLTVT.

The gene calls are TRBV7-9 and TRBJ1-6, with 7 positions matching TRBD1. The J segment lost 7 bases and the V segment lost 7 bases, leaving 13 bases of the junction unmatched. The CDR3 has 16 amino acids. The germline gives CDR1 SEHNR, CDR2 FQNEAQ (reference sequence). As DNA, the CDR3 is TGTGCCAGCACCGTTCCGGAGGGACAGCAGAATTCACCCCTCCACTTT. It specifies CASTVPEGQQNSPLHF.

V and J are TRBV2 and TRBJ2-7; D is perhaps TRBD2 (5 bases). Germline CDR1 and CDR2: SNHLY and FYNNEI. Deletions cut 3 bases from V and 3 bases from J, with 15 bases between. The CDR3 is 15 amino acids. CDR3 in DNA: TGTGCCAGCAGTGAGATCCGGGGTATAGGCTACGAGCAGTACTTC. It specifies CASSEIRGIGYEQYF.

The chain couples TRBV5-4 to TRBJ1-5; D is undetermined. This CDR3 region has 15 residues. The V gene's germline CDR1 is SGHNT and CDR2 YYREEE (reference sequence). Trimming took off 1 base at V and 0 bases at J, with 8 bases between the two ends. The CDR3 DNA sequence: TGTGCCAGCAGCTTGTCAGGTTCTAGCAATCAGCCCCAGCATTTT. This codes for CASSLSGSSNQPQHF. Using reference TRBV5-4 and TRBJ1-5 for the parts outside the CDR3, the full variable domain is ETGVTQSPTHLIKTRGQQVTLRCSSQSGHNTVSWYQQALGQGPQFIFQYYREEENGRGNFPPRFSGLQFPNYSSELNVNALELDDSALYLCASSLSGSSNQPQHFGDGTRLSIL.

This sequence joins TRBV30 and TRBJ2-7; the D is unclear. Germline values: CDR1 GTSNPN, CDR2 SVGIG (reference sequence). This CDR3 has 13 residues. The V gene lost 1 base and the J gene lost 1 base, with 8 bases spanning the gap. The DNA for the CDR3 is TGTGCCTGGAGTGGGGCCATATCCTACGAGCAGTACTTC. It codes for CAWSGAISYEQYF.